Listed here are 32 T cell receptor beta chains from one sample, sequenced in a study of cytomegalovirus exposure and HLA in healthy donors (dated by TCRdb to about 2017). The library was obtained by the immunoSEQ multiplex PCR assay. For the multiplex PCR, a mixture combining 60 forward primers for TCR Vbeta segments and 13 reverse primers for TCR Jbeta segments was used. TCRdb stores this immuneACCESS table with in-frame sequences only. Part of the clones is absent; in the studies checked, under half of the shortfall reflects unresolved V genes, and no reason is known for the rest. The sample table contains some 160,000 clones; only one count was recorded for about four fifths of them. The leading ten clones occupy more than 0.4% of the sample. Sample: PBMCs. The receptor set was obtained from a woman between 45 and 60 years old in good health and CMV-seronegative.

The chain carries TRBV5-4 and TRBJ1-2; D is perhaps TRBD1 (5 bases). The CDR3 is 14 amino acids. Germline V gives CDR1 SGHNT, CDR2 YYREEE (reference sequence). The V and J ends lost 1 base and 1 base respectively, with 8 bases between them. CDR3 region: CASSLSGRNYGYTF. For the CDR3, the DNA is TGTGCCAGCAGCTTGTCAGGGCGTAACTATGGCTACACCTTC.

The V and J genes are TRBV12-5 and TRBJ2-2; D is unclear. The V and J ends lost 4 bases and 7 bases respectively, with 7 bases between them. This CDR3 is built from 12 residues. Germline V CDR1 and CDR2: LGHNT, FRNRAP. The CDR3 DNA reads TGTGCTAGTGGTTCCCAAATCGGGGAGCTGTTTTTT. As protein: CASGSQIGELFF.

This chain joins TRBV10-3 and TRBJ2-3; a possible D gene is TRBD2 (6 bases). Germline CDR1 is ENHRY and CDR2 is SYGVKD. This CDR3 region has 13 residues. Trimming took 3 bases from V and 4 from J, leaving 8 bases between them. The CDR3 reads CAISDRLADTQYF. As DNA, the CDR3 is TGTGCCATCAGTGACCGACTAGCAGATACGCAGTATTTT.

The V gene is TRBV28, the J gene TRBJ2-3, with TRBD1 matching 7 bases. V lost 8 bases to trimming and J lost 3 bases; unmatched junction nucleotides: 8. In germline, CDR1 is MDHEN, CDR2 SYDVKM. The CDR3 length is 14 residues. The CDR3 DNA reads as TGTGCCAGCCGCGACAGGGAAGAGACAGATACGCAGTATTTT. This sequence encodes CASRDREETDTQYF.

This rearrangement joins TRBV2 to TRBJ2-7; possible D gene TRBD2, 6 bases. The germline V gene encodes CDR1 SNHLY and CDR2 FYNNEI. The V and J ends lost 7 bases and 0 bases respectively, with 13 bases between them. CDR3 length: 14 amino acids. The CDR3 loop is CASIWISGSYEQYF. Written as DNA, the CDR3 is TGTGCCAGCATTTGGATTAGCGGCTCCTACGAGCAGTACTTC.

Points on this clone: This CDR3 is also generated by other DNA sequences in the sample. V and J are TRBV5-1 and TRBJ1-4, with TRBD1 identical over 11 bases. CDR1 and CDR2 (germline): SGHRS, YFSETQ. This CDR3 region has 17 residues. V lost 4 bases and J lost 8; bases outside the gene matches: 13. This CDR3 reads CASSPGTGGRLREKLFF. CDR3 in DNA: TGCGCCAGCAGCCCCGGGACAGGGGGTCGTTTAAGGGAAAAACTGTTTTTT.

The chain joins TRBV28 to TRBJ2-5; TRBD2 aligns across 10 bases. The germline V gene encodes CDR1 MDHEN and CDR2 SYDVKM. The CDR3 runs 17 residues. Trimming took 5 bases from V and 0 from J; bases not matched to a gene: 9. CDR3 nucleotide sequence: TGTGCCAGCAGTATCCTAGCGGGAGCGGTCAACCAAGAGACCCAGTACTTC. Translation gives CASSILAGAVNQETQYF.

The rearrangement uses TRBV2 and TRBJ1-2; a possible D gene is TRBD1 (5 bases). CDR1 SNHLY and CDR2 FYNNEI come from the germline V gene. V lost 4 bases to trimming and J lost 7 bases, with 10 bases between them. The CDR3 spans 12 residues. The CDR3 DNA sequence: TGTGCCAGCAGTGCCCAGGGAGGTGGCTACACCTTC. Protein sequence: CASSAQGGGYTF.

This sequence joins TRBV2 and TRBJ1-6; D remains ambiguous. With 6 bases removed from V and 0 bases from J, the gap between germline ends came to 9 bases. There are 15 residues in the CDR3. CDR1 and CDR2 (germline): SNHLY, FYNNEI. CDR3 nucleotide sequence: TGTGCCAGCAGCGTACTACCCTCCTATAATTCACCCCTCCACTTT. As protein: CASSVLPSYNSPLHF.

The CDR3 spells CASSVGAGALSYEQYF. In nucleotides, the CDR3 is TGTGCCAGCAGCGTAGGGGCGGGTGCCCTCTCCTACGAGCAGTACTTC. V usage is TRBV9 and J usage is TRBJ2-7; TRBD2 is a possible D gene (5 bases). This CDR3 spans 16 amino acids. V dropped 0 bases and J dropped 0 bases, with 13 bases sitting between them. CDR1 SGDLS and CDR2 YYNGEE come from the germline V gene.

V gene TRBV6-1 combines with J gene TRBJ1-3, with a possible D match to TRBD1 (6 bases). Deletions cut 1 base from V and 9 bases from J, with 10 bases between. CDR3 size: 13 residues. In germline, CDR1 is MNHNS, CDR2 SASEGT. CDR3 amino acids: CASSEEGGSTIYF. CDR3 coding DNA: TGTGCCAGCAGTGAAGAAGGGGGTAGCACCATATATTTT.

The table lists this clone with a count of one. The V and J genes are TRBV7-9 and TRBJ2-3; 12 bases are shared with TRBD2. CDR3 length equals 16 residues. Germline-derived CDR1 and CDR2 are SEHNR and FQNEAQ (reference sequence). V was clipped by 4 bases and J by 4 bases; unmatched bases: 6. Here the CDR3 DNA reads TGTGCCAGCAGCTCCACCGCTAGCGGGGGGGCAGATACGCAGTATTTT. Translation gives CASSSTASGGADTQYF. Full variable domain (outside the CDR3, taken from reference TRBV7-9 and TRBJ2-3): DTGVSQNPRHKITKRGQNVTFRCDPISEHNRLYWYRQTLGQGPEFLTYFQNEAQLEKSRLLSDRFSAERPKGSFSTLEIQRTEQGDSAMYLCASSSTASGGADTQYFGPGTRLTVL.

This rearrangement joins TRBV27 to TRBJ2-1; a possible D gene is TRBD2 (6 bases). This CDR3 region has 16 residues. Trimming shortened V by 7 bases and J by 9 bases, and 25 bases separated the two germline ends. Germline CDR1 reads MNHEY; CDR2 reads SMNVEV (reference sequence). The CDR3 DNA sequence: TGTGCCAGCACCCATCGTACTAGGACGGGGGTAGGTGAGCAGTTCTTC. This codes for CASTHRTRTGVGEQFF.

This clone was seen more than once but under ten times. The chain links TRBV4-1 to TRBJ1-1; 7 positions agree with TRBD1. With 2 bases clipped from V and 12 bases from J, the junction kept 9 bases outside the gene matches. The CDR3 consists of 13 residues. Germline V gene data show CDR1 as MGHRA and CDR2 as YSYEKL. CDR3 in amino acids: CASSQPWDSETFF. DNA of the CDR3: TGCGCCAGCAGCCAACCCTGGGACAGCGAGACTTTCTTT.

J is TRBJ1-1 and V is TRBV19; no reliable D call. Germline V lookup: CDR1 LNHDA, CDR2 SQIVND (reference sequence). V was pared by 4 bases and J by 0 bases, with 9 bases between. This CDR3 has 14 amino acids. The CDR3 bases are TGTGCCAGTAGTACTGGAGACTTGAACACTGAAGCTTTCTTT. This sequence encodes CASSTGDLNTEAFF.

The genes are TRBV5-1 and TRBJ1-4, with 9 bases that match TRBD1. The CDR3 contains 15 residues. V gave up 0 bases and J gave up 5 bases; unmatched junction bases: 2. CDR1 and CDR2 from the germline V gene are SGHRS and YFSETQ. The CDR3 coding sequence is TGCGCCAGCAGCTTGGTGGGACAGGGAAATGAAAAACTGTTTTTT. Encoded protein: CASSLVGQGNEKLFF.

The chain employs TRBV29-1 and TRBJ2-7; 12 nucleotides agree with TRBD1. This CDR3 is 15 amino acids long. V was clipped by 7 bases and J by 6 bases; unmatched bases: 13. The germline V gene has CDR1 SQVTM and CDR2 ANQGSEA. The CDR3 spells CSGGGTGGGWGEQYF. CDR3 DNA sequence: TGCAGCGGCGGGGGGACAGGGGGCGGTTGGGGCGAGCAGTACTTC.

The chain couples TRBV30 to TRBJ2-7, with TRBD1 as a possible D gene (6 bases). CDR3 length: 13 residues. Germline loops: CDR1 GTSNPN, CDR2 SVGIG (reference sequence). V shed 4 bases and J shed 6 bases, with 16 bases lying between them. The CDR3, as DNA: TGTGCCTGGATCCGCGACAGGAATCGCGAGCAGTACTTC. It encodes CAWIRDRNREQYF.

This chain links TRBV28 with TRBJ1-3; 7 bases match TRBD1. CDR3 length: 15 amino acids. Germline values: CDR1 MDHEN, CDR2 SYDVKM. V lost 6 bases, J lost 2 bases, and 7 bases stayed unmatched. CDR3 sequence reads: CASSPQGNPGNTIYF. Written as DNA, the CDR3 is TGTGCCAGCAGCCCACAGGGGAACCCTGGAAACACCATATATTTT. Drawing the rest from reference TRBV28 and TRBJ1-3, the complete variable domain is DVKVTQSSRYLVKRTGEKVFLECVQDMDHENMFWYRQDPGLGLRLIYFSYDVKMKEKGDIPEGYSVSREKKERFSLILESASTNQTSMYLCASSPQGNPGNTIYFGEGSWLTVV.

The genes are TRBV11-2 and TRBJ2-7; a possible D gene is TRBD2 (5 bases). Germline assignment: CDR1 SGHAT and CDR2 FQNNGV. This CDR3 region has 14 residues. V was clipped by 0 bases and J by 3 bases, with 9 bases between them. The CDR3 sequence is CASSLDLGSYEQYF. CDR3 sequence (DNA): TGTGCCAGCAGCTTAGATCTTGGGAGCTACGAGCAGTACTTC.

The chain links TRBV7-9 to TRBJ2-7; 7 nucleotides agree with TRBD1. There are 14 residues in the CDR3. J lost 2 bases, V lost 5 bases, and 6 bases had no gene match. The germline V gene has CDR1 SEHNR and CDR2 FQNEAQ (reference sequence). The DNA of the CDR3 is TGTGCCAGCAGCGGCCGGGACAGTCCCTACGAGCAGTACTTC. It yields the protein CASSGRDSPYEQYF.

The table lists this clone with a few counts. V gene TRBV5-4 combines with J gene TRBJ2-7; the D gene is possibly TRBD2 (6 bases). The germline V gene encodes CDR1 SGHNT and CDR2 YYREEE (reference sequence). The CDR3 is 14 residues long. The V end was cut by 4 bases, the J end by 9 bases, with 20 bases between. The CDR3: CASSPGIAEAGQYF. The CDR3 nucleotides read TGTGCCAGCAGCCCCGGGATAGCAGAAGCGGGGCAGTACTTC. The full variable domain, with the rest looked up from reference TRBV5-4 and TRBJ2-7, is ETGVTQSPTHLIKTRGQQVTLRCSSQSGHNTVSWYQQALGQGPQFIFQYYREEENGRGNFPPRFSGLQFPNYSSELNVNALELDDSALYLCASSPGIAEAGQYFGPGTRLTVT.

The chain links TRBV29-1 to TRBJ1-2; 10 bases map to TRBD1. CDR3 length: 11 residues. V shed 6 bases, J shed 9 bases, and the junction held 4 bases outside the gene matches. CDR1 and CDR2 (germline): SQVTM, ANQGSEA. Here the CDR3 reads CSVGQGFRYTF. The CDR3 nucleotides are TGCAGCGTGGGACAGGGGTTCCGCTACACCTTC. Full variable domain (outside the CDR3, taken from reference TRBV29-1 and TRBJ1-2): SAVISQKPSRDICQRGTSLTIQCQVDSQVTMMFWYRQQPGQSLTLIATANQGSEATYESGFVIDKFPISRPNLTFSTLTVSNMSPEDSSIYLCSVGQGFRYTFGSGTRLTVV.

The chain carries TRBV19 and TRBJ1-1; D gene ambiguous. The CDR3 is 15 amino acids. The V gene's germline CDR1 is LNHDA and CDR2 SQIVND (reference sequence). V was pared by 1 base and J by 6 bases, with 15 bases between. The CDR3 DNA reads as TGTGCCAGTAGTATAGGGGGAGGAGACGGGGCTGAAGCTTTCTTT. Its translation is CASSIGGGDGAEAFF. The whole variable domain, remainder taken from reference TRBV19 and TRBJ1-1, is DGGITQSPKYLFRKEGQNVTLSCEQNLNHDAMYWYRQDPGQGLRLIYYSQIVNDFQKGDIAEGYSVSREKKESFPLTVTSAQKNPTAFYLCASSIGGGDGAEAFFGQGTRLTVV.

The chain links TRBV4-1 to TRBJ2-5; D gene ambiguous. The DNA end favors TRBJ2-7, so the J call may be wrong. The CDR3 consists of 14 residues. The germline CDR1 and CDR2 sequences are MGHRA and YSYEKL. The CDR3 nucleotides read TGCGCCAGCAGCCAAGATATGCTAGGTTACGAGCAGTACTTC. It codes for CASSQDMLGYEQYF.

The chain carries TRBV7-9 and TRBJ2-3; 8 nucleotides agree with TRBD1. Germline-derived CDR1 and CDR2 are SEHNR and FQNEAQ (reference sequence). With 6 bases clipped from V and 0 bases from J, the junction kept 8 bases outside the gene matches. This CDR3 region has 16 residues. The CDR3 spells CASRGGQGRSTDTQYF. In nucleotides, the CDR3 is TGTGCCAGCAGGGGCGGACAGGGCCGGAGCACAGATACGCAGTATTTT.

The V gene is TRBV2, the J gene TRBJ1-2; D is undetermined. Germline V gene lookup returns CDR1 SNHLY and CDR2 FYNNEI. The CDR3 has 13 residues. Trimming shortened V by 9 bases and J by 4 bases, and 15 bases separated the two germline ends. The DNA of the CDR3 is TGTGCCAGTGCGACGGGATCATTCTATGGCTACACCTTC. It specifies CASATGSFYGYTF.

For the CDR3, the DNA is TGTGCCAGCAGCGTAGTCGGACAGGGCGGTCTGTTCTTC. Residues: CASSVVGQGGLFF. The chain employs TRBV9 and TRBJ2-1; 8 bases are a match to TRBD1. The V and J ends lost 0 bases and 15 bases, in that order; junction bases with no gene match: 8. Germline-derived CDR1 and CDR2 are SGDLS and YYNGEE. This CDR3 is 13 amino acids long.

This rearrangement joins TRBV5-1 to TRBJ2-1; 7 nucleotides match TRBD1. Losses at the gene ends were 2 bases for V and 5 bases for J; bases not matched to a gene: 1. Germline assignment: CDR1 SGHRS and CDR2 YFSETQ. The CDR3 extends over 13 amino acids. The CDR3 sequence is CASSFDRDNEQFF. The CDR3 DNA reads TGCGCCAGCAGCTTCGACAGGGACAATGAGCAGTTCTTC.

The chain recombines TRBV5-1 with TRBJ1-4; D call uncertain. Trimming took 3 bases from V and 0 from J, leaving 12 bases between them. CDR1 and CDR2 (germline): SGHRS, YFSETQ. This CDR3 is built from 16 residues. For the CDR3, the DNA is TGCGCCAGCAGCTCGGGTATCGGGGCAACTAATGAAAAACTGTTTTTT. Amino acid sequence: CASSSGIGATNEKLFF.

This clone has only one observation. The V and J genes are TRBV15 and TRBJ2-1; D is undetermined. The germline CDR1 and CDR2 sequences are LNHNV and YYDKDF (reference sequence). Trimming removed 1 base at V and 7 bases at J, with 11 bases between. The CDR3 sequence is 14 residues long. DNA of the CDR3: TGTGCCACCAGCAGAGTTCTAGTAGGTAATGAGCAGTTCTTC. It specifies CATSRVLVGNEQFF.

This clone has just a few counts. The chain has TRBV7-8 and TRBJ2-7, with 16 bases that match TRBD2. This CDR3 is 14 amino acids long. The ends lost 3 bases at V and 11 bases at J; junction bases unmatched: 4. Germline lookup yields CDR1 SGHVS and CDR2 FQNEAQ. For the CDR3, the DNA is TGTGCCAGCAGCTTGGGGACTAGCGGGGGGGCAAAGTACTTC. Its translation is CASSLGTSGGAKYF.